This TCR beta chain was found in a study of T cell responses to AZD1222 COVID-19 vaccine. Study-wide results and caveats: When two AZD1222 doses had been given, Spike-specific TCR breadth and depth rose. Possibly, clonal diversity was underestimated; donors were largely white British and included more females. CD4 TCRs associated with vaccination spanned spike, dominating at 160-218 and 743-854.

The repertoire was sequenced with immunoSEQ multiplex PCR; TCRdb's copy has only in-frame clones and lacks some. There are 70,000 to 90,000 clones in the sample; 86% occur only once, and roughly 9.4% lies in the top ten. Regarding this clone: The antigen remains undetermined.

CDR3 size: 13 residues. Germline values: CDR1 GTSNPN, CDR2 SVGIG (reference sequence). Trimming stripped 4 bases from V and 2 bases from J, with 11 bases between. Sequencing was performed on peripheral blood, taken on day 0 of AZD1222 vaccination. The origin of this receptor is an adult in good health. The rearrangement joins TRBV30 to TRBJ1-2, with D maybe TRBD1 (6 bases). The CDR3: CAWKRTENYGYTF. CDR3 DNA sequence: TGTGCCTGGAAACGGACAGAGAACTATGGCTACACCTTC.